This TCR beta chain was sequenced during a study of T-cell reconstitution after alpha-beta-depleted transplantation in children. General observations from the study: Reportedly, only several hundred clones from non-depleted graft cells drove alpha-beta T-cell counts at about two months.

Unique molecular identifiers were used to barcode this TCRbeta library. TCRdb used MiXCR to reprocess the PCR reads, holding one entry per CDR3 protein. The sample lists about 830,000 distinct CDR3 sequences, less than 20% occurring once. Trimming took 5 bases from V and 4 from J, leaving 17 bases between them. Germline V gives CDR1 KGHDR, CDR2 SFDVKD. This CDR3 is built from 16 residues. With respect to this clonotype: What it binds is not known.

The material was PBMCs, mostly from graft donor cells, obtained 360 days after TCRalphabeta/CD19-depleted stem cell transplant. The rearrangement links TRBV24-1 to TRBJ2-1, with D perhaps assigned TRBD1 or TRBD2 (6 bases each). This clonotype was obtained from a male patient younger than 18 who had a stem cell transplant for acute lymphoblastic leukemia, so the T cells may come from the graft donor. CDR3 amino acids: CATSAGAGGPYNEQFF. The CDR3 DNA is TGTGCCACCAGTGCGGGGGCTGGTGGCCCTTACAATGAGCAGTTCTTC.